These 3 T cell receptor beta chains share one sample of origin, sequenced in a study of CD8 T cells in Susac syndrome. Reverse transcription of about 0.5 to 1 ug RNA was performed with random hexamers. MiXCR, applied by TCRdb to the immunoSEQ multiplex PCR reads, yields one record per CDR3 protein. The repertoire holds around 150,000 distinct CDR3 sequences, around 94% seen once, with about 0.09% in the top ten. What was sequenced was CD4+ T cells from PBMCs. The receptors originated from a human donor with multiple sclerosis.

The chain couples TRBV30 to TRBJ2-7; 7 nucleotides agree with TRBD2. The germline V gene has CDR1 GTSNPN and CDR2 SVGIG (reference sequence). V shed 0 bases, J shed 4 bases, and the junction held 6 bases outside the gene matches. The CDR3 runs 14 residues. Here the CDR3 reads CAWSVPSGGYEQYF. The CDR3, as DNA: TGTGCCTGGAGTGTACCTTCGGGAGGATACGAGCAGTACTTC.

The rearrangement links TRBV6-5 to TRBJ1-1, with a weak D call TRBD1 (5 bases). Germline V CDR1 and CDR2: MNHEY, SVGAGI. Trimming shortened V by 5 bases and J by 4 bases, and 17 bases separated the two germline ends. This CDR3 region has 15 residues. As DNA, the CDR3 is TGTGCCAGCAGTGCTCTCTCCAGGGACGGCACTGAAGCTTTCTTT. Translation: CASSALSRDGTEAFF.

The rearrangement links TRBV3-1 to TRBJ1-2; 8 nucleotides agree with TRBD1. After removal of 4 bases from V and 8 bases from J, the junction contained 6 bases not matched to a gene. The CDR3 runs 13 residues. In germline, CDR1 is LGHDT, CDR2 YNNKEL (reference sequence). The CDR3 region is CASSRDRGRGYTF. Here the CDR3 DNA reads TGTGCCAGCAGCCGAGACAGGGGTAGGGGCTACACCTTC.